The 8 T cell receptor beta chains given below trace back to one sample, sequenced in a study of T cell changes during pregnancy in multiple sclerosis. Sequencing used immunoSEQ multiplex PCR; TCRdb keeps in-frame clones, though not all of them. The sample contains tens of thousands of clones, approximately 86% of which appear only once. The material sequenced was CD4+ T cells from peripheral blood mononuclear cells, taken in the first trimester of pregnancy. The origin of the receptors is a female donor in good health, enrolled as a control in a pregnancy study.

This clone was recorded a few times. The V and J genes are TRBV25-1 and TRBJ2-2; possibly TRBD1 for D (5 bases). The germline gives CDR1 MGHDK, CDR2 SYGVNS. With 10 bases removed from V and 4 bases from J, the gap between germline ends came to 13 bases. The CDR3 spans 13 residues. CDR3 sequence reads: CAIRGKGTGELFF. CDR3 in DNA: TGTGCCATTAGGGGAAAGGGCACCGGGGAGCTGTTTTTT.

The CDR3 nucleotides read TGCGCCAGCAGCTTCACGGGAGTGGGAAATGAGCAGTTCTTC. Protein product: CASSFTGVGNEQFF. The chain has TRBV5-1 and TRBJ2-1; tentative D call: TRBD2 (6 bases). Germline loops: CDR1 SGHRS, CDR2 YFSETQ. The CDR3 length is 14 residues. The V end lost 2 bases, the J end lost 7 bases, and 13 bases lay between the germline ends. The entire variable domain, with the rest obtained from reference TRBV5-1 and TRBJ2-1, is as follows: KAGVTQTPRYLIKTRGQQVTLSCSPISGHRSVSWYQQTPGQGLQFLFEYFSETQRNKGNFPGRFSGRQFSNSRSEMNVSTLELGDSALYLCASSFTGVGNEQFFGPGTRLTVL.

The V gene is TRBV7-3, the J gene TRBJ1-2; D is perhaps TRBD1 (5 bases). Per the germline V gene, CDR1 is SGHTA and CDR2 is FQGTGA. This CDR3 spans 12 amino acids. V was pared by 3 bases and J by 7 bases, with 9 bases between. The CDR3 sequence: CASSLDTGGYTF. The CDR3 coding sequence is TGTGCCAGCAGCTTGGATACAGGTGGCTACACCTTC.

The chain has TRBV7-2 and TRBJ1-2; D ambiguous. Germline lookup yields CDR1 SGHTA and CDR2 FQGNSA. The CDR3 spans 13 residues. Trimming took 5 bases from V and 2 from J, leaving 9 bases between them. The chain's CDR3 is CASSLPGNYGYTF. The CDR3 nucleotides read TGTGCCAGCAGCCTACCAGGAAACTATGGCTACACCTTC.

This sequence joins TRBV7-9 and TRBJ1-2; possibly TRBD1 for D (6 bases). Germline CDR1 SEHNR, CDR2 FQNEAQ (reference sequence). This CDR3 has 16 residues. With 5 bases removed from V and 0 bases from J, the gap between germline ends came to 16 bases. CDR3 coding DNA: TGTGCCAGCAGCCTACGTGTCAGGGGTACTAACTATGGCTACACCTTC. It is translated as CASSLRVRGTNYGYTF.

The chain joins TRBV11-2 to TRBJ1-2; D perhaps matches TRBD1 (5 bases). V was clipped by 5 bases and J by 4 bases, with 14 bases between them. In germline, CDR1 is SGHAT, CDR2 FQNNGV. The CDR3 spans 14 residues. The CDR3 DNA is TGTGCCAGCAGCCCCCTGTCGGGGGGCTATGGCTACACCTTC. It translates to CASSPLSGGYGYTF.

The chain couples TRBV5-1 to TRBJ2-7, with TRBD2 matching over 11 bases. Germline V gene data show CDR1 as SGHRS and CDR2 as YFSETQ. After removal of 0 bases from V and 1 base from J, the junction contained 3 bases not matched to a gene. This CDR3 is built from 16 residues. The DNA for the CDR3 is TGCGCCAGCAGCTTGGGTCCTAGCGGGGGGTCCTACGAGCAGTACTTC. This codes for CASSLGPSGGSYEQYF. Looking up the rest from reference TRBV5-1 and TRBJ2-7 gives the full variable domain: KAGVTQTPRYLIKTRGQQVTLSCSPISGHRSVSWYQQTPGQGLQFLFEYFSETQRNKGNFPGRFSGRQFSNSRSEMNVSTLELGDSALYLCASSLGPSGGSYEQYFGPGTRLTVT.

The gene calls are TRBV4-3 and TRBJ2-2; 7 bases line up with TRBD1. Germline-derived CDR1 and CDR2 are LGHNA and YSLEER. The CDR3 length is 17 residues. Trimming at V came to 3 bases and at J to 0 bases, leaving 7 bases not matched to a gene. CDR3 DNA: TGCGCCAGCAGCCATCAAGGGGGCTACGCGAACACCGGGGAGCTGTTTTTT. Its protein is CASSHQGGYANTGELFF.